The T cell receptor beta chain described here comes from a study of T-cell reconstitution after alpha-beta-depleted transplantation in children (dated by TCRdb to the mid-2010s). Describing the broader study: The study quantitatively tracked T-cell immune reconstitution after TCRalphabeta/CD19-depleted allogeneic hematopoietic cell transplantation in children using TCR repertoire profiling.

Trimming takes 4 bases off V and 0 bases off J; junction bases not matched to a gene: 9. From the germline V gene, CDR1 is SGHTS and CDR2 is YDEGEE. From its cysteine to its phenylalanine, the CDR3 spans 17 amino acids. The entry retains the CDR3 DNA only, 51 bases that are in frame from base 1. The method was PCR. Sequencing took place on an Illumina HiSeq 2500. Molecular barcoding was employed in the preparation of TCR libraries, with unique molecular identifiers being used to normalize TCRbeta repertoire quantification. TCRdb itself trimmed the public reads at Q25 with fastp, ran MiXCR and retained productive beta chains. CDR3 protein duplicates are merged, each entry listing the most common genes and DNA. The sample table shows 500,000 or so distinct CDR3 sequences, and about 30% are seen once. Around 2.4% of the sample is held by the ten biggest clonotypes. This clonotype was seen a few times. No cognate antigen has been identified for it. No per-base quality is available; no much larger clone lies one base away.

The material sequenced was PBMCs from the stem cell graft donor, taken from the stem cell graft. The TCR sequence derives from a human donor who donated a stem cell graft to a child with aplastic anemia. The sequence is built from TRBV5-8 and TRBJ2-4, and TRBD1 aligns with 8 junction nucleotides. The nucleotide sequence reads TGTGCCAGCAGCATCAGACAGGGGACCCTAGCCAAAAACATTCAGTACTTC. This gives the protein CASSIRQGTLAKNIQYF.